These 20 T cell receptor beta chains share one sample of origin, sequenced in a study of human T cells and chemical hapten exposure. Stated time point: pre-sensitization, week 0. Treatment in this sample: therapeutic diphenylcyclopropenone sensitization with weekly scalp DPC. TCRdb independently ran MiXCR on the RACE reads; one entry per CDR3 protein. There are 300,000 to 450,000 distinct CDR3 sequences in the sample; roughly 5.3% occur only once, and 2.5% to 3% lies in the top ten. The sequencing here drew on whole blood, taken in connection with sensitization to the hapten diphenylcyclopropenone (DPC). Receptors were obtained from a woman between 50 and 59 years old with alopecia areata. Some clones in this sample may be carry-over from other donors' samples.

In this sample, this clonotype turned up many times. The chain recombines TRBV9 with TRBJ2-3; 8 nucleotides match TRBD2. Per germline, CDR1 SGDLS and CDR2 YYNGEE. After removal of 0 bases from V and 0 bases from J, the junction contained 9 bases not matched to a gene. This CDR3 spans 18 amino acids. As DNA, the CDR3 is TGTGCCAGCAGCGTAGCTACTAGCGGCTACTCTAGCACAGATACGCAGTATTTT. This gives the protein CASSVATSGYSSTDTQYF.

In this sample, this clonotype turned up many times. This chain joins TRBV24-1 and TRBJ2-5, with D uncertain. This CDR3 contains 13 residues. Deletions cut 7 bases from V and 1 base from J, with 9 bases between. Per the germline V gene, CDR1 is KGHDR and CDR2 is SFDVKD. The CDR3 loop is CATRGWGQETQYF. CDR3 nucleotides: TGTGCCACCAGAGGGTGGGGCCAAGAGACCCAGTACTTC.

This clonotype was recorded many times. CDR3: CSASGREGRNIQYF. Written as DNA, the CDR3 is TGCAGTGCTAGCGGTCGGGAAGGTAGAAACATTCAGTACTTC. The J gene is TRBJ2-4, the V gene TRBV20-1; a weak D match, TRBD2 (5 bases). V lost 3 bases to trimming and J lost 6 bases, with 15 bases between them. The CDR3 loop spans 14 amino acids. CDR1 DFQATT and CDR2 SNEGSKA come from the germline V gene (reference sequence).

This clonotype has a count of ten or more. The rearrangement joins TRBV30 to TRBJ2-1; a possible D gene is TRBD2 (6 bases). The CDR3 is 14 amino acids. Per germline, CDR1 GTSNPN and CDR2 SVGIG (reference sequence). V was trimmed by 6 bases and J by 2 bases, leaving 14 bases between them. CDR3 sequence: CACQSSGTYNEQFF. CDR3 DNA sequence: TGTGCCTGCCAGAGTAGCGGAACCTACAATGAGCAGTTCTTC.

The chain couples TRBV4-1 to TRBJ2-5; weak D call: TRBD1 (5 bases). CDR3 length: 15 amino acids. The germline V gene has CDR1 MGHRA and CDR2 YSYEKL. Between the trimmed V and J ends, which lost 0 bases and 5 bases, there was a span of 13 bases. The CDR3 region is CASSQDRGIDETQYF. The CDR3 nucleotides are TGCGCCAGCAGCCAAGATAGGGGAATTGACGAGACCCAGTACTTC.

This clonotype was observed at least ten times. The chain links TRBV6-2 or TRBV6-3 to TRBJ1-6; D unclear. CDR1 is MNHEY and CDR2 is SVGEGT in the germline V gene. This CDR3 has 14 amino acids. The V end was cut by 7 bases, the J end by 7 bases, with 14 bases between. The CDR3, as DNA: TGTGCCAGCACCATCCTCCGGTGGAATTCACCCCTCCACTTT. Its translation: CASTILRWNSPLHF.

This clonotype was seen ten or more times. The J gene is TRBJ2-2, the V gene TRBV13, with 10 bases aligning to TRBD2. The V gene end was trimmed by 8 bases and the J gene end by 2 bases; junction bases not matched to a gene: 5. Per germline, CDR1 PRHDT and CDR2 FYEKMQ (reference sequence). The CDR3 runs 15 residues. The CDR3 sequence: CASYLAGVNTGELFF. In DNA form, the CDR3 reads TGTGCCAGCTATCTAGCGGGAGTTAACACCGGGGAGCTGTTTTTT.

The genes are TRBV2 and TRBJ2-1, with 9 positions matching TRBD2. J lost 8 bases, V lost 6 bases, and 2 bases had no gene match. Germline V gives CDR1 SNHLY, CDR2 FYNNEI. This CDR3 comprises 12 residues. The CDR3 coding sequence is TGTGCCAGCAGCCGCGGGGGGGATGAGCAGTTCTTC. It codes for CASSRGGDEQFF.

This clonotype was recorded many times. The V and J genes are TRBV11-2 and TRBJ2-3; D is uncertain. Germline CDR1 and CDR2: SGHAT and FQNNGV. The CDR3 extends over 16 amino acids. Deletions cut 1 base from V and 2 bases from J, with 13 bases between. The CDR3 spells CASSLVGSRFTDTQYF. DNA for the CDR3: TGTGCCAGCAGCTTAGTTGGCAGCCGATTCACAGATACGCAGTATTTT.

The CDR3 region has the DNA TGCAGCGTTATCACAGGGCTGAACACTGAAGCTTTCTTT. Translating it yields CSVITGLNTEAFF. The genes are TRBV29-1 and TRBJ1-1; tentatively, D is TRBD1 (6 bases). Germline V gene sequence: CDR1 SQVTM, CDR2 ANQGSEA. V lost 5 bases to trimming and J lost 0 bases, with 10 bases between them. The CDR3 extends over 13 amino acids.

This clonotype was detected ten times or more. The chain couples TRBV3-1 to TRBJ2-7; D assignment may be TRBD1 or TRBD2 (5 bases each). This CDR3 has 14 residues. Germline CDR1 reads LGHDT; CDR2 reads YNNKEL (reference sequence). V gave up 0 bases and J gave up 7 bases, with 13 bases separating them. The CDR3 sequence is CASSQEGTPKEQYF. CDR3 coding DNA: TGTGCCAGCAGCCAAGAAGGGACGCCCAAGGAGCAGTACTTC.

This clonotype showed up many times. The chain couples TRBV29-1 to TRBJ2-1; the D gene is possibly TRBD2 (6 bases). Trimming left V 1 base short and J 0 bases short, with 13 bases between. This CDR3 has 16 amino acids. The germline CDR1 and CDR2 sequences are SQVTM and ANQGSEA. This CDR3 is CSVEGGADISYNEQFF. CDR3 DNA sequence: TGCAGCGTTGAAGGCGGGGCAGACATCTCCTACAATGAGCAGTTCTTC.

Many counts were recorded for this clonotype. This sequence joins TRBV7-9 and TRBJ2-3; D is undetermined. Trimming stripped 4 bases from V and 6 bases from J, with 14 bases between. The CDR3 consists of 14 residues. Germline V lookup: CDR1 SEHNR, CDR2 FQNEAQ (reference sequence). The CDR3 spells CASSSLERSDTQYF. The CDR3, as DNA: TGTGCCAGCAGCTCTTTGGAGAGGAGCGATACGCAGTATTTT.

The CDR3 sequence is CASSAGQSNYGYTF. In DNA, the CDR3 is TGTGCCAGCAGCGCGGGACAGTCTAACTATGGCTACACCTTC. This rearrangement joins TRBV11-1 to TRBJ1-2, with 7 bases that match TRBD1. Unmatched junction bases numbered 3, after V lost 5 bases and J lost 0 bases. The length of the CDR3 is 14 residues. The V gene's germline CDR1 is SGHAT and CDR2 FQDESV (reference sequence).

This clonotype was counted ten times or more. J is TRBJ2-4 and V is TRBV20-1; TRBD2 aligns across 14 bases. The CDR3 runs to 17 residues. V dropped 1 base and J dropped 1; count of bases not matched to a gene: 3. CDR1 is DFQATT and CDR2 is SNEGSKA in the germline V gene (reference sequence). CDR3 loop: CSARAGLAGAAKNIQYF. CDR3 bases: TGCAGTGCTAGAGCGGGACTAGCGGGAGCTGCCAAAAACATTCAGTACTTC.

This clonotype showed up just a few times. The chain couples TRBV5-1 to TRBJ1-1; D not resolved. CDR3 size: 13 residues. Trimming pared 0 bases from V and 5 bases from J, leaving 8 bases between. The germline gives CDR1 SGHRS, CDR2 YFSETQ. The CDR3 spells CASSLGPETEAFF. CDR3 coding DNA: TGCGCCAGCAGCTTGGGGCCGGAGACTGAAGCTTTCTTT.

The rearrangement joins TRBV24-1 to TRBJ2-3; D uncertain. Trimming removed 4 bases from V and 6 bases from J, with 7 bases in between. Germline V lookup: CDR1 KGHDR, CDR2 SFDVKD. This CDR3 has 12 amino acids. In DNA, the CDR3 is TGTGCCACCAGTGACCCCTTGGATACGCAGTATTTT. It encodes CATSDPLDTQYF.

The chain recombines TRBV6-5 with TRBJ2-2; TRBD2 agrees at 8 bases. V shed 0 bases, J shed 4 bases, and the junction held 4 bases outside the gene matches. CDR1 is MNHEY, CDR2 SVGAGI, per germline. The length of the CDR3 is 16 residues. CDR3 amino acids: CASSYSSGGLTGELFF. The CDR3 DNA is TGTGCCAGCAGTTACTCGAGCGGGGGCCTCACCGGGGAGCTGTTTTTT.

This clonotype was counted at least ten times. The CDR3 bases are TGTGCCAGCAGTTACTGGCAGGGCCTCTACAATGAGCAGTTCTTC. Protein sequence: CASSYWQGLYNEQFF. The chain links TRBV6-5 to TRBJ2-1; TRBD1 might be the D (5 bases). Germline loops: CDR1 MNHEY, CDR2 SVGAGI. V lost 1 base and J 3 bases, leaving 10 bases between the germline ends. CDR3 size: 15 residues.

This clonotype was detected ten times or more. The V gene is TRBV11-2, the J gene TRBJ2-3, with D hard to call. This CDR3 comprises 15 residues. Germline loops: CDR1 SGHAT, CDR2 FQNNGV. Trimming pared 1 base from V and 0 bases from J, leaving 8 bases between. CDR3 protein: CASSLVAISTDTQYF. Here the CDR3 DNA reads TGTGCCAGCAGCTTAGTTGCGATTAGCACAGATACGCAGTATTTT.